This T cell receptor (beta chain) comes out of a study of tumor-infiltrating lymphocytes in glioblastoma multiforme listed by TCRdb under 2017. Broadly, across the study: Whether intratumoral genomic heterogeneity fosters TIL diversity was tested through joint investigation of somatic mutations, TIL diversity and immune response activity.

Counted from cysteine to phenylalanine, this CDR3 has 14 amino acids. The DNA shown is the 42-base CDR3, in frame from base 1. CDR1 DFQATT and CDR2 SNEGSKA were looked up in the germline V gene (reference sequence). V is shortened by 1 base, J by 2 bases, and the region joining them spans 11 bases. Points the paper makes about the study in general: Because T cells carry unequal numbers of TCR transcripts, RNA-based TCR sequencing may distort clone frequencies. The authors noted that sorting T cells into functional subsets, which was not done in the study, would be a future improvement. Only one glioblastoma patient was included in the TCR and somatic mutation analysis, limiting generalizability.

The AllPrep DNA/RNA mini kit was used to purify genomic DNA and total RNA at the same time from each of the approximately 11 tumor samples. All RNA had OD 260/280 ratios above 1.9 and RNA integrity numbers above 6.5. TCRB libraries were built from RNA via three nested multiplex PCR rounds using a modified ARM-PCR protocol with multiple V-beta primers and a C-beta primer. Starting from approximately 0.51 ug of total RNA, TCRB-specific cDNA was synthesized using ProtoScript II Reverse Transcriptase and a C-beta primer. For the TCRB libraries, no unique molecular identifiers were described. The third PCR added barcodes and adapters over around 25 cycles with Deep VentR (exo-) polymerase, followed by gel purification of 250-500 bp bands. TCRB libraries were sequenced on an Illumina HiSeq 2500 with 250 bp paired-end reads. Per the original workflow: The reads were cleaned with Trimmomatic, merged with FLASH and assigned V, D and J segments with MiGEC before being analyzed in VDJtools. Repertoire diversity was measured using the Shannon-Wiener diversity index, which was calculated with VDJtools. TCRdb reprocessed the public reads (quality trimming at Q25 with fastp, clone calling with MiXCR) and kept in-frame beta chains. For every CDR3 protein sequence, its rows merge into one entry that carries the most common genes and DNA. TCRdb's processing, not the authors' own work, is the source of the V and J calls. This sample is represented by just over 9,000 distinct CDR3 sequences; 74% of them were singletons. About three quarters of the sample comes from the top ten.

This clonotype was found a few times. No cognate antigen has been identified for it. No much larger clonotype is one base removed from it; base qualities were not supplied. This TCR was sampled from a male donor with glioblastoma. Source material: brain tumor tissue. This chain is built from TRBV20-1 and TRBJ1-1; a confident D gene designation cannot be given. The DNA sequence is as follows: TGCAGTGCTAGAGCGGGTGGAGCAAACACTGAAGCTTTCTTT. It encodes CSARAGGANTEAFF.